The clone carrying this TCR beta chain came up a few times. The antigen is unknown. This entry is derived from a study of CD8+ T cells in alopecia areata. Study-level background: Tofacitinib administration persisted for 6 to 18 months, succeeded by 6 months off drug.

Treatment defined: oral pan-JAK inhibitor, 5-10 mg twice daily. After isolation, RNA underwent reverse transcription to generate cDNA as the sequencing template. Clones were sequenced by immunoSEQ multiplex PCR, and TCRdb holds only the in-frame ones, with some missing. The sample lists about 160,000 clones, just over 65% occurring once. Study-level points and caveats: Scalp repertoires also include resident alphabeta T cells from normal skin.

The sequence derives from a human donor with alopecia areata. The material was CD4+ T cells sorted from blood, obtained at week 4, from a patient treated with tofacitinib.

CDR3 loop: CASSYGTGGNSPLHF. DNA for the CDR3: TGTGCCAGCAGTTACGGGACAGGGGGTAATTCACCCCTCCACTTT. J is TRBJ1-6 and V is TRBV6-6, with 11 bases that match TRBD1. Germline V gives CDR1 MNHNY, CDR2 SVGAGI (reference sequence). The CDR3 is made up of 15 amino acids. J was trimmed by 6 bases and V by 2 bases; bases with no gene match: 0.